This T cell receptor beta chain was sequenced in a study of blood T cells in healthy people across ages. The authors ran a second PCR of roughly 7 to 11 cycles using a sample-barcoded 5' primer and a J-beta primer mix. TCRdb re-derived calls from the 5' RACE reads in MiXCR, one entry per CDR3 protein. The data hold some 1,800,000 distinct CDR3 sequences, with roughly two fifths observed a single time. The germline CDR1 and CDR2 sequences are MGHDK and SYGVNS. V gave up 4 bases and J gave up 8 bases; unmatched junction bases: 5. There are 14 residues in the CDR3. This chain connects TRBV25-1 to TRBJ1-2, with TRBD1 matching 12 bases. The sequence derives from a human donor in good health. The sequenced material came from blood. The CDR3 sequence: CASSAGTGGRGYTF. The CDR3 nucleotides are TGTGCCAGCAGTGCCGGGACAGGGGGCCGGGGCTACACCTTC.